This TCR beta chain was identified during a study of cytomegalovirus exposure and HLA in healthy donors (dated by TCRdb to the late 2010s). General notes on the study: An earlier analysis of several hundred of the donors reported more than 250 Gb of sequence data and 117 million unique TCR beta sequences from about 200 million T cells. Roughly 320 gigabases of sequencing data and 75 million to 85 million unique TCR sequences made up an early release that covered some 640 HLA-typed donors. Of the roughly 390 genotyped donors, over 65% fell in the genetic ancestry cluster associated with self-reported Caucasian donors. The aim of the study was to test whether cataloging public T cell receptors could identify signatures of past pathogen exposure. The study used immunosequencing to profile the T cell repertoires of 666 subjects and linked those repertoires to cytomegalovirus serostatus. Along with the 666-subject first cohort, a separate validation cohort of over 90 different subjects was used. To predict cytomegalovirus infection status, the study brought together high-throughput TCR immunosequencing, statistical association of individual TCRs with disease status, and machine learning. In a later analysis, previously published TCR beta repertoires from 550 to 700 donors were re-analyzed and high-resolution HLA genotyping was added so that TCR occurrence patterns could be studied. In the later analysis, no new phenotypic data were used to find candidate immune exposures; instead, reliance was placed on TCR beta sequences and their occurrence across donors. In an earlier analysis of a few hundred of the donors, high-throughput TCR beta sequencing was used to judge whether each TCR beta V gene segment behaved as functional or pseudogenic. Alongside the repertoire data, information on donor age, sex, ethnicity and CMV serostatus was compiled. In a later genetic analysis, genome-wide SNP genotypes for about 55% of the roughly 700 donors were used, and that subset was treated as a discovery cohort. Every repertoire in the discovery cohort had been generated on one and the same sequencing platform. Both class I and class II loci were covered by HLA typing, at four-digit resolution. Typing coverage differed by locus: A, B, C, DRB1 and DQB1 were typed in about 629-640 donors, DQA1 in about 510, DPA1 in some 570, and DPB1 in just under 490. A handful of DR-DQ haplotypes were handled as single units for association and clustering because linkage in the cohort was strong. Among some 410 genotyped donors of the cohort, an average of about 240,000 unique TCR beta nucleotide sequences was sequenced per donor, of which approximately 18% were non-productive.

On the study overall, not on this receptor specifically: Around 16 rarely observed V segments, including chromosome 9 orphons, were excluded from the earlier analysis of 550 to 700 of the donors because counts were too low. A cluster of highly shared sequence variants was judged likely to be a technical artifact of the sequencing pipeline. An earlier analysis of 450 to 750 of the donors showed that most TCR beta V segments appeared in productive rearrangements either about 87% or about 30% of the time, which broadly matched IMGT annotations. The study gave a list of under 200 TCR beta chains associated with cytomegalovirus. The classifier was reported to diagnose cytomegalovirus status with high specificity and sensitivity in both the original and validation cohorts. Compared with the approximately 600-donor mean, donors in an Asian-associated ancestry cluster had fewer N-insertions in productive TCRs, according to a later genetic analysis. Compared with equally common non-associated chains, HLA-associated TCR beta chains in a later analysis were more clonally expanded and had lower generation probabilities. Some IMGT-functional V segments, including TRBV6-2 and TRBV6-3, could not be distinguished by the 87-base-pair reads and were therefore excluded. Correlated functional status among segregating V segments might be attributable to linkage disequilibrium, but an unknown experimental factor could not be ruled out. Sequencing depth was assumed to be roughly uniform across donors in the presence/absence analyses, though that assumption may not hold. Strong co-occurrence of HLA alleles, especially DR and DQ, made assigning TCR associations to individual alleles difficult. Most TCR sequences were observed very rarely across donors, whereas some public TCRs were present in many individuals. This cohort had only TCR beta chains sequenced, and the lack of alpha or paired-chain data limited which features could be detected. Immune exposure information for the cohort was limited to CMV serostatus. A later analysis found that TCR association rates varied across HLA loci, with DRB1 alleles showing the most associated TCRs and HLA-C alleles the fewest. A later analysis found that most CMV-associated TCR beta chains appeared HLA-restricted, with HLA associations seemingly driven largely by CMV exposure. In vitro tests confirmed that a few of the cytomegalovirus-associated TCR beta chains recognize cytomegalovirus antigens. Several of the top co-occurrence clusters appeared to be linked to parvovirus B19, influenza, CMV and Epstein-Barr virus, according to a later analysis. In a later genetic analysis, a missense DCLRE1C variant was associated with V-gene and J-gene trimming of TCR beta chains, and the association was replicated in an independent cohort. The authors suggested that the approach could potentially be generalized to other disease states and immunological phenotypes. A further reported finding was that TCR beta sequences accurately predicted the HLA-A and HLA-B alleles for most subjects in the first cohort. Because HLA typing was missing for some donors at each locus, association tests included only the typed subset. A later analysis associated some 17,000 TCR beta sequences with specific HLA alleles at a false discovery rate of 0.05.

The cohort comprised more than 550 healthy bone marrow donors. All cohort members were sampled while nominally healthy, although unrecorded immune exposures were likely present. The donor tested CMV seronegative, placing the donor among the 300 to 450 seronegative members of the cohort. A peripheral blood sample was collected from each donor, and TCR beta sequencing was performed on peripheral blood mononuclear cells. Genomic DNA was extracted from the blood cell samples with the Qiagen DNeasy Blood Extraction Kit. Note on this clone: Its antigen remains undetermined. No much larger clonotype is one base removed from it; base qualities were not supplied.

Including the terminal cysteine and phenylalanine, the CDR3 comprises 15 residues. Of the read, only the CDR3 DNA is kept; its 45 bases are in frame from base 1. Trimmed from V: 5 bases; trimmed from J: 7 bases; junction bases lacking a gene match: 6. The germline V gene encodes CDR1 SGHTA and CDR2 FQGTGA. To prepare the library, the immunoSEQ multiplex PCR assay was applied. For the multiplex PCR, a mixture combining 60 forward primers for TCR Vbeta segments and 13 reverse primers for TCR Jbeta segments was used. The CDR3 region of rearranged TCR beta genes was amplified from genomic DNA with a multiplex PCR assay. On the Illumina HiSeq System, the amplified TCR beta libraries were sequenced as 87-base-pair reads. Regarding the original processing steps: In a later analysis, tens of millions of unique TCR beta chains were counted across the 500 to 850 repertoires, and roughly 11 million of these chains were shared by at least two donors. To remove PCR and sequencing errors, raw reads were error-corrected and collapsed into unique sequences using a nearest-neighbor algorithm that merged closely related sequences. CDR3 sequences were aligned to IMGT reference sequences to assign V, D and J gene segments. For a sequence to be retained, a match of at least six nucleotides was required to both a V gene segment and a J gene segment. A rearrangement counted as productive if the CDR3 had no stop codons and remained in frame with V and J, and every other rearrangement counted as non-productive. Following IMGT convention, CDR3 was defined as the stretch from the second conserved V-encoded cysteine up to the conserved J-encoded phenylalanine. In an earlier analysis of 550 to 650 of the donors, sequences lacking an unambiguous match to a single V gene segment were excluded. In an earlier analysis of approximately 610 of the donors, V segments were called functional above 56.7% productive rearrangements and were called segregating when the between-donor standard deviation exceeded 5%. To diagnose cytomegalovirus status from the catalog of TCR beta chain sequences, a statistical classification framework was built. V and J gene assignment, in a later analysis, came from comparing TCR nucleotide sequences with IMGT/GENE-DB human TR gene sequences. In a later analysis, CDR3 sequences and most-parsimonious VDJ recombination scenarios were assigned using the TCRdist pipeline. In a later analysis, every TCR beta chain was defined by the combination of its CDR3 amino acid sequence and its V-gene family, and reads without a unique V-gene family were dropped. In a later analysis, 500 to 650 highly shared, low-generation-probability nucleotide sequences were removed to address suspected cross-contamination and a sequencing artifact. For each public chain, a later analysis derived a clonal expansion index from normalized ranks of inferred template counts within each repertoire. A later analysis computed generation probabilities with a VDJ recombination model fitted to out-of-frame rearrangements, and checked the results against IGoR. In a later analysis, TCR-TCR, TCR-HLA and TCR-CMV co-occurrence was scored with hypergeometric tests, and a repertoire-size bias correction was applied to TCR pairs. A later analysis estimated false discovery rates by permuting HLA or CMV assignments 20 times. In a later analysis, co-occurring TCRs were grouped using DBSCAN, with TCRdist sequence similarity added in when clustering inside HLA-allele-positive subsets. Repertoires with fewer than 30,000 or more than 120,000 public chains, plus five repertoires with anomalous nucleotide sharing, were excluded from co-occurrence clustering. TCRdb holds this immuneACCESS table with in-frame rearrangements only. Some clones are missing; in checked studies, unresolved V genes explain under half, and the rest has no known cause. V and J calls and clone size follow that table, whereas D and trimming were derived from the DNA. In this sample the table shows around 200,000 clones, about 89% of which occur a single time. The ten biggest clones cover roughly 1% of the sample.

This sequence originates from a woman aged 18-30 years in good health and CMV-seronegative. The chain couples TRBV7-3 to TRBJ2-3, with 13 bases aligning to TRBD2. Material for sequencing was PBMCs. CDR3 region: CASSPGTSGMHTQYF. Here is the DNA: TGTGCCAGCAGCCCCGGGACTAGCGGGATGCATACGCAGTATTTT.